The clone carrying this T cell receptor (beta chain) was counted at least ten times. Its specificity is unknown. TCRdb itself ran the reads through MiXCR, one entry per CDR3 protein. The repertoire holds some 940,000 distinct CDR3 sequences, less than 40% seen once, with over 12% in the top ten. Germline lookup yields CDR1 MNHNS and CDR2 SASEGT. With V trimmed by 3 bases and J by 0 bases, 13 bases remained unmatched. The length of the CDR3 is 19 residues. The source of the sample is a study of T cell repertoires in cytomegalovirus infection. Study-level background: The authors used CMV epitopes that were HLA-C-restricted (recently identified) and HLA-B-restricted (well studied). Study outcomes and limitations: HLA-C-restricted CMV-specific TCR beta clonotypes prevailed in the ex vivo response.

The chain joins TRBV6-1 to TRBJ1-4, with 7 bases aligning to TRBD1. The receptor comes from a human donor in good health (CMV status not recorded). Some clones in this sample may be carry-over from other donors' samples. Here the sequenced sample was cultured CD8+ T cells from PBMCs, taken from culture after CMV antigen stimulation. The CDR3 bases are TGTGCCAGCAGTGATTGGATCGACAGGGACGGTGCAACTAATGAAAAACTGTTTTTT. Its translation: CASSDWIDRDGATNEKLFF.